Following are 27 T cell receptor beta chains from one sample sequenced in a study of T cell responses to AZD1222 COVID-19 vaccine. Profiling relied on immunoSEQ multiplex PCR, and the TCRdb table lists in-frame clones only, not all of them. The table includes more than 85,000 clones, 88% detected once. This material consisted of peripheral blood, taken on day 0 of AZD1222 vaccination. The receptors were sampled from an adult in good health.

The chain couples TRBV5-1 to TRBJ2-1; TRBD2 might be the D (6 bases). Germline loops: CDR1 SGHRS, CDR2 YFSETQ. Trimming removed 0 bases from V and 7 bases from J, with 8 bases in between. The CDR3 is 13 residues long. CDR3 nucleotide sequence: TGCGCCAGCAGCTTGGGCGGGGAAAATGAGCAGTTCTTC. Translating gives CASSLGGENEQFF.

V usage is TRBV27 and J usage is TRBJ1-5; D uncertain. Trimming left V 6 bases short and J 1 base short, with 10 bases between. Germline V lookup: CDR1 MNHEY, CDR2 SMNVEV (reference sequence). CDR3 size: 14 residues. CDR3 coding DNA: TGTGCCAGCAGAGGCACAGCCAGCAATCAGCCCCAGCATTTT. It codes for CASRGTASNQPQHF.

The J gene is TRBJ1-1, the V gene TRBV18; D gene uncertain. CDR1 and CDR2 (germline): KGHSH, LQKENI. V gave up 3 bases and J gave up 3 bases, with 5 bases separating them. This CDR3 has 12 residues. CDR3 residues: CASSPRYTEAFF. The CDR3 DNA is TGTGCCAGCTCACCCCGGTACACTGAAGCTTTCTTT.

The chain uses TRBV5-6 and TRBJ2-3; unclear D gene. The germline V gene has CDR1 SGHDT and CDR2 YYEEEE. The length of the CDR3 is 15 residues. The germline V and J ends were trimmed by 2 bases and 1 base, with 11 bases remaining between them. CDR3 bases: TGTGCCAGCAGCTTCAAGACACGAGGCACAGATACGCAGTATTTT. Translated, it gives CASSFKTRGTDTQYF.

This chain joins TRBV28 and TRBJ2-7; no clear D gene. The ends were cut back, 7 bases at V and 3 bases at J, with 13 bases in the middle. Germline lookup yields CDR1 MDHEN and CDR2 SYDVKM. This CDR3 region has 13 residues. CDR3 region: CASNRAAGYEQYF. The CDR3 bases are TGTGCCAGCAACCGGGCAGCCGGCTACGAGCAGTACTTC.

CDR3 loop: CASSLVSFGQGVEQYF. The CDR3 coding sequence is TGTGCCAGCAGCTTGGTCTCCTTTGGACAGGGGGTCGAGCAGTACTTC. The chain employs TRBV5-8 and TRBJ2-7; 10 bases fit TRBD1. CDR1 SGHTS and CDR2 YDEGEE come from the germline V gene. This CDR3 has 16 amino acids. J gave up 6 bases and V 0 bases, and 9 bases lay outside the gene matches.

The chain employs TRBV5-4 and TRBJ2-1; TRBD2 agrees at 10 bases. The CDR3 loop spans 16 amino acids. The germline V gene has CDR1 SGHNT and CDR2 YYREEE (reference sequence). With 6 bases clipped from V and 9 bases from J, the junction kept 15 bases outside the gene matches. This chain's CDR3 is CASTKAASGGASEQFF. The DNA of the CDR3 is TGTGCCAGCACCAAGGCCGCCAGCGGGGGGGCTAGTGAGCAGTTCTTC.

This chain connects TRBV6-5 to TRBJ1-5; D is unresolved. Deletions cut 4 bases from V and 5 bases from J, with 3 bases between. The CDR3 has 11 residues. Germline CDR1 and CDR2: MNHEY and SVGAGI. The CDR3 nucleotides are TGTGCCAGCAGTTCTGATCAGCCCCAGCATTTT. It codes for CASSSDQPQHF.

The J gene is TRBJ1-5, the V gene TRBV6-5; D possibly corresponds to TRBD1 (5 bases). V was clipped by 7 bases and J by 2 bases, with 15 bases between them. The CDR3 is 15 residues long. Germline CDR1 and CDR2: MNHEY and SVGAGI. DNA for the CDR3: TGTGCCAGCATTCCAGGGTGGGGGGGCAATCAGCCCCAGCATTTT. Protein product: CASIPGWGGNQPQHF.

The chain joins TRBV28 to TRBJ2-7, with TRBD1 matching 8 bases. The CDR3 runs to 16 residues. Trimming took 2 bases from V and 1 from J; bases not matched to a gene: 7. Germline V gene sequence: CDR1 MDHEN, CDR2 SYDVKM. CDR3: CASSLMAGGASYEQYF. CDR3 nucleotides: TGTGCCAGCAGTTTAATGGCAGGGGGCGCGTCCTACGAGCAGTACTTC.

The rearrangement uses TRBV18 and TRBJ2-7; D may be TRBD2 (6 bases). The end of the DNA aligns better with TRBJ2-1, so the J call may be wrong. Germline CDR1 is KGHSH and CDR2 is LQKENI. This CDR3 is built from 15 residues. The DNA of the CDR3 is TGTGCCAGCTCACCACCAGCGGGTGGATTCAATGAGCAGTTCTTC. It encodes CASSPPAGGFNEQFF.

This clone occurred a few times. The J gene is TRBJ2-7, the V gene TRBV18, with TRBD2 as a possible D gene (5 bases). V lost 3 bases and J lost 6, with 12 bases in between. There are 13 residues in the CDR3. From germline, CDR1 is KGHSH and CDR2 LQKENI. The CDR3 loop is CASSPRGETEQYF. The CDR3 DNA follows: TGTGCCAGCTCACCCCGGGGAGAAACCGAGCAGTACTTC. Full variable domain (rest looked up from reference TRBV18 and TRBJ2-7): NAGVMQNPRHLVRRRGQEARLRCSPMKGHSHVYWYRQLPEEGLKFMVYLQKENIIDESGMPKERFSAEFPKEGPSILRIQQVVRGDSAAYFCASSPRGETEQYFGPGTRLTVT.

The chain couples TRBV7-2 to TRBJ2-3; 7 nucleotides match TRBD1. The CDR3 contains 15 residues. Germline loops: CDR1 SGHTA, CDR2 FQGNSA. V was pared by 5 bases and J by 4 bases, with 9 bases of the junction left unmatched. The CDR3 here is CASSHIGGESDTQYF. CDR3 DNA: TGTGCCAGCAGCCATATAGGGGGCGAGTCAGATACGCAGTATTTT. Complete variable domain (other parts from reference TRBV7-2 and TRBJ2-3): GAGVSQSPSNKVTEKGKDVELRCDPISGHTALYWYRQSLGQGLEFLIYFQGNSAPDKSGLPSDRFSAERTGGSVSTLTIQRTQQEDSAVYLCASSHIGGESDTQYFGPGTRLTVL.

This sequence joins TRBV6-5 and TRBJ1-6; D ambiguous. Trimming removed 5 bases at V and 5 bases at J, with 13 bases between. Germline lookup yields CDR1 MNHEY and CDR2 SVGAGI. The CDR3 sequence is 15 residues long. This CDR3 is CASSIRTPHNSPLHF. The CDR3 DNA reads as TGTGCCAGCAGTATCCGGACTCCCCATAATTCACCCCTCCACTTT.

V gene TRBV12-3 or TRBV12-4 combines with J gene TRBJ2-5; 10 nucleotides agree with TRBD1. V lost 8 bases, J lost 3 bases, and 3 bases stayed unmatched. The CDR3 sequence is 13 residues long. The CDR3 DNA reads as TGTGCCAGCCGGACAGGGGGGGAAGAGACCCAGTACTTC. The encoded protein is CASRTGGEETQYF.

This clone was seen more than once but under ten times. J is TRBJ1-1 and V is TRBV11-3; 9 bases match TRBD1. V gave up 5 bases and J gave up 5 bases; unmatched junction bases: 12. Germline CDR1 is SGHNT and CDR2 is YENEEA. This CDR3 region has 16 residues. DNA for the CDR3: TGTGCCAGCAGCGGATTCGGAGGGACAGGGTCAACTGAAGCTTTCTTT. It is translated as CASSGFGGTGSTEAFF.

This sequence joins TRBV15 and TRBJ2-3; 8 positions agree with TRBD1. The ends lost 2 bases at V and 5 bases at J; junction bases unmatched: 3. CDR3 length: 14 residues. CDR1 LNHNV and CDR2 YYDKDF come from the germline V gene (reference sequence). The CDR3 DNA reads TGTGCCACCAGCAGACAGGGGGCAGGAGATACGCAGTATTTT. It encodes CATSRQGAGDTQYF.

The rearrangement links TRBV7-3 to TRBJ1-2; D uncertain. CDR1 and CDR2 (germline): SGHTA, FQGTGA. This CDR3 comprises 13 residues. Between the trimmed V and J ends, which lost 3 bases and 6 bases, there was a span of 11 bases. This chain's CDR3 is CASSLGVGDGYTF. The DNA for the CDR3 is TGTGCCAGCAGCTTGGGCGTTGGGGATGGCTACACCTTC.

The chain recombines TRBV6-1 with TRBJ1-2; D is unresolved. The V end was cut by 2 bases, the J end by 8 bases, with 9 bases between. The CDR3 has 12 amino acids. Germline CDR1 is MNHNS and CDR2 is SASEGT. The CDR3 region is CASSESFRGYTF. In nucleotides, the CDR3 is TGTGCCAGCAGTGAAAGTTTCAGGGGCTACACCTTC.

The chain links TRBV19 to TRBJ2-1, with D perhaps matching TRBD2 (6 bases). The ends were cut back, 10 bases at V and 0 bases at J, with 16 bases in the middle. This CDR3 spans 15 amino acids. Germline V lookup: CDR1 LNHDA, CDR2 SQIVND (reference sequence). The DNA of the CDR3 is TGTGCCACCCGACCCTTCGGGAGCTCCTACAATGAGCAGTTCTTC. This encodes CATRPFGSSYNEQFF.

Written as DNA, the CDR3 is TGTGCCAGCAGCCTGGGGCCAAACTCGCCCTACAATGAGCAGTTCTTC. Translated, it gives CASSLGPNSPYNEQFF. The chain couples TRBV6-2 or TRBV6-3 to TRBJ2-1; tentative D call: TRBD1 (5 bases). The V and J ends lost 6 bases and 2 bases respectively, with 17 bases between them. This CDR3 has 16 residues. Germline V gene sequence: CDR1 MNHEY, CDR2 SVGEGT.

This clone has just one count. In the same sample, other DNA sequences code for this CDR3. The chain recombines TRBV5-1 with TRBJ2-3; TRBD2 might be the D (5 bases). The CDR3 runs 12 residues. The V gene lost 0 bases and the J gene lost 6 bases, with 5 bases spanning the gap. Germline V gene sequence: CDR1 SGHRS, CDR2 YFSETQ. The CDR3 reads CASSLAGDTQYF. CDR3 DNA: TGCGCCAGCAGCTTGGCGGGGGATACGCAGTATTTT.

This sequence joins TRBV18 and TRBJ2-5, with a tentative D call TRBD1 (5 bases). Germline loops: CDR1 KGHSH, CDR2 LQKENI. V was shortened by 2 bases and J by 4 bases, with 14 bases between the two germline ends. The CDR3 contains 15 residues. The CDR3 reads CASSPAGSFGETQYF. CDR3 nucleotide sequence: TGTGCCAGCTCACCAGCAGGGTCCTTTGGAGAGACCCAGTACTTC.

V is TRBV28 and J is TRBJ1-4; 8 nucleotides match TRBD1. The junction had 11 bases not matched to a gene; V was cut back by 2 bases and J by 3 bases. Germline values: CDR1 MDHEN, CDR2 SYDVKM. The CDR3 covers 18 residues. CDR3 sequence (DNA): TGTGCCAGCAGTTTAAGGATGGTCAGGGGGCGAGCTAATGAAAAACTGTTTTTT. Protein: CASSLRMVRGRANEKLFF.

The J gene is TRBJ1-2, the V gene TRBV14, with unresolved D. Germline V CDR1 and CDR2: SGHDN, FVKESK. This CDR3 comprises 14 residues. V dropped 0 bases and J dropped 7 bases, with 12 bases sitting between them. The CDR3 DNA follows: TGTGCCAGCAGCCAAGATCATGGGATTTTTGGCTACACCTTC. As protein: CASSQDHGIFGYTF. The full variable domain, in which reference TRBV14 and TRBJ1-2 provide the parts outside the CDR3, is EAGVTQFPSHSVIEKGQTVTLRCDPISGHDNLYWYRRVMGKEIKFLLHFVKESKQDESGMPNNRFLAERTGGTYSTLKVQPAELEDSGVYFCASSQDHGIFGYTFGSGTRLTVV.

The rearrangement joins TRBV7-9 to TRBJ1-1; D is uncertain. V was trimmed by 6 bases and J by 0 bases, leaving 8 bases between them. CDR1 is SEHNR and CDR2 is FQNEAQ in the germline V gene (reference sequence). CDR3 length: 13 residues. CDR3 amino acids: CASRGSMNTEAFF. The CDR3 region has the DNA TGTGCCAGCAGGGGGAGCATGAACACTGAAGCTTTCTTT.

This clone is a singleton in its sample. V gene TRBV7-9 combines with J gene TRBJ2-2; D unresolved. The V gene's germline CDR1 is SEHNR and CDR2 FQNEAQ (reference sequence). CDR3 length: 13 residues. The germline V and J ends were trimmed by 0 bases and 6 bases, with 5 bases remaining between them. The CDR3 spells CASSLAGAGELFF. The CDR3 DNA reads TGTGCCAGCAGCTTAGCCGGAGCCGGGGAGCTGTTTTTT.